This T cell receptor (beta chain) is from a study of identifying expanded T cells in peripheral blood (dated by TCRdb to the late 2010s). About the full investigation: Technical replicates were generated by sequencing separate aliquots of the same genomic DNA pool, with four replicates compared pairwise.

General conclusions and limits of the study: For all healthy donors, the variance in clone template counts between two-week samples rose significantly as total template count increased. Approximately 1.2 differentially abundant clones were flagged by the binomial model between technical replicates, whereas about 16 and 20 were flagged over about two weeks and four weeks, respectively. The authors expected that over much longer intervals, such as months to years, biological variance in healthy repertoires might increase even further. The beta-binomial model significantly reduced the number of clones called differentially abundant and the false-positive rate across all healthy-donor time intervals.

The V and J ends are trimmed by 5 bases and 3 bases, leaving 8 bases between them. The germline V gene (reference sequence) gives CDR1 as SEHNR and CDR2 as FQNEAQ. CDR3 length: 13 amino acids, cysteine to phenylalanine. The kept DNA is CDR3 alone, 39 bases in frame from the first base. During the collection period, no infections or other immune events were recorded for the healthy donors. Healthy-donor blood repertoires served as a training cohort to calibrate time-dependent variance in a beta-binomial model of T-cell clone differential abundance. The training cohort comprised about ten healthy donors, 3 female and 7 male. On average the donors were approximately 40 years old, and their ages spanned roughly 25 to 70 years. Whole blood from each healthy donor was obtained from a commercial supplier and was collected at three time points roughly 13 days apart. For immunosequencing, genomic DNA was extracted from whole blood that had not been sorted.

Details on this clone: It has no known antigen specificity. There are no base qualities to consult, and no much larger clone falls within one base.

TCRbeta CDR3 regions were profiled by bias-controlled multiplex PCR amplification of genomic DNA with the immunoSEQ Assay. Turning to the authors' computational methods: To quantify the absolute abundance of each unique TCRbeta CDR3 region, the sequences were collapsed and filtered. Differential abundance was assessed using a binomial (Fisher-equivalent) model and a beta-binomial model in which time-dependent variance fitted from healthy donors was added. Any clone with fewer than 5 combined templates was excluded, and a clone was called differentially abundant if its Benjamini-Hochberg FDR was below 0.01. The form v = (b*log(k)+a)^2 was used to model beta-binomial variance as a function of total template count across the two samples. In its TCRdb copy, this immuneACCESS table keeps in-frame sequences only and misses some clones. Where compared with another copy, unresolved V genes explain less than half of these, and the others have no known cause. That table supplies the V and J calls and clone size; D and trimming were determined from the DNA. The sample has around 85,000 clones on record, around 89% of them singletons. The top ten clones comprise 2.5% to 3.5% of the sample.

Rearrangement joined TRBV7-9 to TRBJ1-5; the D gene is perhaps TRBD1, from 5 matching bases. This sequence was found in a person between 18 and 75 years old in good health. Sequenced input: blood. In nucleotide form, the sequence is TGTGCCAGCAGCGACGGACACAATCAGCCCCAGCATTTT. It codes for CASSDGHNQPQHF.